The present T cell receptor beta chain was sequenced within a study of lymphopenia after photon versus proton radiotherapy. Using immunoSEQ multiplex PCR, the repertoire was profiled, and TCRdb retains in-frame clones only, with some absent. The data hold roughly 30,000 clones, with around 90% observed a single time. This CDR3 contains 15 residues. The germline V and J ends were trimmed by 4 bases and 8 bases, with 19 bases remaining between them. Germline CDR1 SGHRS, CDR2 YFSETQ. Study-wide results and limits: Better survival with proton therapy was suggested as possible, not demonstrated.

Turning to this clone: Antigen unknown.

The chain combines TRBV5-1 with TRBJ2-1; no clear D. The starting material was peripheral blood, obtained from a patient treated with proton-based radiotherapy. The receptor's source is a woman aged 60-75 years with cholangiocarcinoma. Some clones in this sample may be carry-over from other donors' samples. The CDR3 nucleotides are TGCGCCAGCAGCCCCCAACACGTCACGATCGATGAGCAGTTCTTC. Protein sequence: CASSPQHVTIDEQFF. Full variable domain (rest looked up from reference TRBV5-1 and TRBJ2-1): KAGVTQTPRYLIKTRGQQVTLSCSPISGHRSVSWYQQTPGQGLQFLFEYFSETQRNKGNFPGRFSGRQFSNSRSEMNVSTLELGDSALYLCASSPQHVTIDEQFFGPGTRLTVL.